What follows describes a single TCR beta chain. No antigen is known for it. The ends lost 2 bases at V and 5 bases at J; junction bases unmatched: 7. Per germline, CDR1 SGHRS and CDR2 YFSETQ. This CDR3 region has 15 residues. The data derive from a study of shared clonotypes between healthy human individuals. Study observations and caveats: Relative to memory subsets, naive subsets generally showed larger estimated richness.

Splitting the CD4+ cells yielded a CD45RA+ naive subset and a CD45RA-negative memory subset. In the source study's methods: ImmunoSEQ output held junction-only sequences without quality scores, so filtering differed. Only in-frame clones appear in the TCRdb table, and some are missing; sequencing was by immunoSEQ multiplex PCR. That table gives V, J and clone size, and the DNA gave D and trimming. Of about a million clones listed, about 80% are singletons. The sequencing sample was made of memory CD4+ T cells sorted from blood. Noted subset: CD45RA-negative fraction. V is TRBV5-1 and J is TRBJ2-7; TRBD2 agrees at 10 bases. This sequence was found in a young man in good health. This CDR3 is CASSFKREGNHEQYF. In nucleotides, the CDR3 is TGCGCCAGCAGCTTTAAGCGGGAGGGTAACCACGAGCAGTACTTC.